This T cell receptor beta chain derives from a study of shared clonotypes between healthy human individuals. Terminally differentiated effector memory CD45RA+ cells were excluded by CCR7 positive selection of CD45RO-negative cells. Every donor, a Caucasian adult, lived in Nashville, Tennessee. V was clipped by 5 bases and J by 8 bases; unmatched bases: 10. This CDR3 has 15 amino acids. From germline, CDR1 is SGHTA and CDR2 FQGNSA. For this clone: Its antigen remains unidentified.

Using immunoSEQ multiplex PCR, the repertoire was profiled, and TCRdb retains in-frame clones only, with some absent. This sample has about 2.1 million clones, with 85% to 95% found just once. Study findings and constraints: Researchers found naive subsets generally carried larger estimated richness than memory subsets.

The gene calls are TRBV7-2 and TRBJ2-4; TRBD1 matches 9 bases. This TCR derives from a young man in good health. Some clones in this sample may be carry-over from other donors' samples. The sample consisted of naive CD8+ T cells from PBMCs. The CDR3 DNA reads as TGTGCCAGCAGCCCCAGGCCGGGACAGGGACACATTCAGTACTTC. Translating it yields CASSPRPGQGHIQYF.